This T cell receptor beta chain is from a study of cytotoxic CD8 clonotypes in ibrutinib-treated CLL (dated by TCRdb to the early 2020s). Concerning the study at large: The cohort had about a dozen relapsed/refractory and 15 treatment-naive patients; under 18 were IGHV unmutated. Of the 70 to 90 people in the trial, around 24 had longitudinal samples available. Cryopreserved peripheral blood mononuclear cells were collected before treatment, at response, and at either disease progression or sustained remission. Response samples were obtained after a median of around 11 months of treatment, with a range of roughly 6 to 40 months. Responses were partial in about 25 patients and complete in 2; after median approximately 69 months follow-up, some 15 stayed in remission and 12 progressed. All remission and progressive disease samples were collected while patients were still receiving ibrutinib. Samples averaged about 260,000 productive templates and some 91,000 productive rearrangements. Overall study results and their limits: Clonality increased at ibrutinib response, stayed stable in sustained remission, and fell back toward baseline at progression. Baseline clonality exceeded that of age-matched healthy donors and correlated strongly with circulating CD8+ T-cell counts. Public clonotypes were rare and either contracted or stayed stable during treatment, and the rise in clonality at ibrutinib response reflected the expansion of private clonotypes. Sampling times were not matched between sustained-remission and progressing patients, and lymph node repertoires were not studied.

The CDR3 numbers 16 residues from cysteine through phenylalanine. The read is trimmed to its CDR3 DNA, 48 bases read in frame from base 1. Reading the germline V gene gives CDR1 SGHRS and CDR2 YFSETQ. The junction shows trimming of 3 bases on V and 2 bases on J, and the gene matches do not reach 9 bases of it. The goal of deep resolution MiSeq sequencing was a depth between 1 in 1 million and 1 in 200,000 T cells, and coverage averaged 10x per clonotype. TCR beta libraries were generated with the immunoSEQ hsTCRB Kit. In the original analysis: ImmunoSEQ Data Assistant and ImmunoSEQ Analyzer were used for data analysis, and V, D and J genes were assigned according to IMGT definitions. Clonality, which ranges from 0 to 1, was calculated as one minus the normalized Shannon entropy of productive rearrangement frequencies. Only overrepresented clonotypes making up at least 0.05% of each patient's repertoire were included in the public clonotype analysis. Repertoires from about a dozen age-matched healthy donors in immuneACCESS were used as clonality controls. In its TCRdb copy, this immuneACCESS table keeps in-frame sequences only and misses some clones. Where compared with another copy, unresolved V genes explain less than half of these, and the others have no known cause. V, J and clone size reflect that table, while D and trimming were determined from the DNA. The sample has roughly 45,000 clones on record, approximately 65% of them singletons. The ten most abundant clones make up roughly a fifth of the sample.

The intended sense of this specimen's time point label: roughly 2 years on ibrutinib. Roughly 2 micrograms of genomic DNA were extracted from cryopreserved PBMCs for TCR beta library preparation. High-throughput TCR beta sequencing was performed on longitudinal blood samples from CLL patients receiving ibrutinib monotherapy. The patients were enrolled in a single-center, open-label phase 2 trial of ibrutinib monotherapy. As for this clone: This receptor's antigen is unknown. There are no base qualities to consult, and no much larger clone falls within one base.

The chain employs TRBV5-1 and TRBJ2-7; TRBD1 aligns with 9 central bases. The clonotype comes from a human donor with chronic lymphocytic leukemia. The sample was PBMCs, taken after 24 months of ibrutinib treatment. The CDR3 region: CASSSPGQGSAYEQYF. In nucleotide form, the sequence is TGCGCCAGCAGCTCACCGGGACAGGGTTCGGCCTACGAGCAGTACTTC.